This TCR beta chain was retrieved from a study of beta chain features in type 1 diabetes. This clone has just a few counts. Expressed TCRB transcripts were sequenced because the entire RNA isolate underwent reverse transcription. The method was immunoSEQ multiplex PCR; TCRdb's version includes in-frame clones alone and lacks a portion of them. In the table there are 200,000 to 250,000 clones, 55% to 70% of which are singletons. The specimen sequenced was naive CD4+ T cells from blood. This receptor was identified in a man in his thirties or forties in good health.

Here the CDR3 DNA reads TGTGCCAGCAGAGGGGACAGGGAGCACAATGAGCAGTTCTTC. It yields the protein CASRGDREHNEQFF. The rearrangement joins TRBV28 to TRBJ2-1, with TRBD1 identical over 9 bases. There are 14 residues in the CDR3. J was trimmed by 5 bases and V by 6 bases; bases with no gene match: 5. Per the germline V gene, CDR1 is MDHEN and CDR2 is SYDVKM.